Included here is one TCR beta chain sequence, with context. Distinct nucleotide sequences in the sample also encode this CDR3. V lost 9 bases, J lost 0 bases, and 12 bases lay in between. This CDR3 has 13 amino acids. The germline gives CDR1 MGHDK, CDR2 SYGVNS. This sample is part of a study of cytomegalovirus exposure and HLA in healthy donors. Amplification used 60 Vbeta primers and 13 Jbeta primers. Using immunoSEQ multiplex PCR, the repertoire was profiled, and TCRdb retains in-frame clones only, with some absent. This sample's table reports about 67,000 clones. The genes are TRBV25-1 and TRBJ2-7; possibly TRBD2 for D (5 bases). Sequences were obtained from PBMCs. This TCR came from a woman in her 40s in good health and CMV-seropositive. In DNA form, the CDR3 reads TGTGCCAGTATGGACGGGGTCTCCTACGAGCAGTACTTC. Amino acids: CASMDGVSYEQYF.